This is a list of T cell receptor beta chains from one sample in a study of cytomegalovirus exposure and HLA in healthy donors. The repertoire was sequenced with immunoSEQ multiplex PCR; TCRdb's copy has only in-frame clones and lacks some. This sample carries about 120,000 clones, 77% of them seen once, and the ten largest clones take around 5.8%. Material: PBMCs. All receptors derive from a man aged 18 to 29 in good health and CMV-seropositive. CDR3s include the opening cysteine and the closing phenylalanine or tryptophan.

>TRBV30
CAWSLGGDEQYF
>TRBV12-5
CASGLVPDRGFVGNQPQHF
>TRBV28
CASPKGRDSSYEQYF
>TRBV19
CASSKGQGSAEAFF
>TRBV6-6
CASSTVIEAFF
>TRBV4-2
CASSQGGTGTYEQYF
>TRBV6-1
CATNDRSLQETQYF
>TRBV6-4
CATSRTIGTGELFF
>TRBV5-4
CASKDRGEREQYF
>TRBV6-1
CASSEERGLANEKLFF
>TRBV4-2
CASSQERDWSSYEQYF
>TRBV19
CASSIRQNNQPQHF
>TRBV5-6
CASSFNRGEAFF
>TRBV6-5
CASSDRNYGYTF
>TRBV28
CASTLLAANTGELFF
>TRBV28
CASGSDRPPYEQYF
>TRBV7-9
CAILPLRTQYF
>TRBV11-2
CASSPRREGGYTF
>TRBV5-1
CASSLEGVIDQPQHF
>TRBV4-1
CASSQHIGQGKNTEAFF
>TRBV11-1
CASSFAGTGGKYEQYF
>TRBV4-1
CASSRPGHTTDTQYF
>TRBV2
CASSVEGNTIYF
>TRBV7-9
CASSSSGHPQETQYF
>TRBV15
CATSTRRGTYNEQFF
>TRBV2
CASRDTRGSRNQPQHF
>TRBV13
CASSLGTFGYTF
>TRBV6-5
CASSSSGRAYNEQYF
>TRBV10-3
CAISEDRGSRTEAFF
>TRBV2
CASSELTLFEAANSYNEQFF
>TRBV4-1
CASSQGQGLTNEKLFF
>TRBV11-2
CASSWTGTEGYEQYF
>TRBV5-1
CASSQGTGEWDTEAFF
>TRBV14
CASSQGSLRDGYTF
>TRBV7-9
CASSSDRAQELREKLFF
>TRBV30
CAWSGGTAGGLSGANVLTF
>TRBV4-1
CASSRAGMNTEAFF
>TRBV29-1
CSGSDRTENTEAFF
>TRBV4-2
CASSPTDSGPITDTQYF
>TRBV30
CAWSVNLSGRGYTF
>TRBV7-8
CASSLEVAGGRETQYF
>TRBV19
CASSLGGQTNTEAFF
>TRBV2
CASRNTGSSYEQYF
>TRBV11-2
CASSPYREVSYGYTF
>TRBV6-5
CASRQQGVGTEAFF
>TRBV19
CASSGKKAGEIPWKSNEQFF
>TRBV6-5
CASTETGKGYTF
>TRBV12-5
CASGPDSLNTEAFF
>TRBV27
CASSASPTGFSPGANVLTF
>TRBV7-9
CASSPSERVIYEQYF
>TRBV7-9
CASSLGHRSEAFF
>TRBV11-2
CASSLVHLAGTLEQFF
>TRBV18
CASSGRQGATYEQYF
>TRBV9
CASSVDPATGSDTEAFF
>TRBV27
CASSFRGLNYGYTF
>TRBV7-9
CASSLVDRVNTEAFF